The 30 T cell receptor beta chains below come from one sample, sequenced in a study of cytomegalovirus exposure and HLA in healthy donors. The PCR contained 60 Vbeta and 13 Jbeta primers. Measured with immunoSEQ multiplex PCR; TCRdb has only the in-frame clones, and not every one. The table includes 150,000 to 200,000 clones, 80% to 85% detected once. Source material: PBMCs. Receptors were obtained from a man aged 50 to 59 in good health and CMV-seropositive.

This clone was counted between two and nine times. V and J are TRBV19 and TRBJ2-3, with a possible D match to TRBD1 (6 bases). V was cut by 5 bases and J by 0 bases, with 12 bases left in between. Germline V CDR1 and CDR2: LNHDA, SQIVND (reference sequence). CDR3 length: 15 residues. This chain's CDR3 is CASSQDGGSTDTQYF. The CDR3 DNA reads TGTGCCAGTAGTCAAGATGGGGGCAGCACAGATACGCAGTATTTT. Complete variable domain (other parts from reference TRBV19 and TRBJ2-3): DGGITQSPKYLFRKEGQNVTLSCEQNLNHDAMYWYRQDPGQGLRLIYYSQIVNDFQKGDIAEGYSVSREKKESFPLTVTSAQKNPTAFYLCASSQDGGSTDTQYFGPGTRLTVL.

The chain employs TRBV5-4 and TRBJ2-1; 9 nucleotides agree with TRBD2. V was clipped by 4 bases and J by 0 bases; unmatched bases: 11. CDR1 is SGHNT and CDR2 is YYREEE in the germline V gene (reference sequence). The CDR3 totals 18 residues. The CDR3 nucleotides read TGTGCCAGCAGCGGCGGGAGCGGGGGGCCGAGCTCCTACAATGAGCAGTTCTTC. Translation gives CASSGGSGGPSSYNEQFF.

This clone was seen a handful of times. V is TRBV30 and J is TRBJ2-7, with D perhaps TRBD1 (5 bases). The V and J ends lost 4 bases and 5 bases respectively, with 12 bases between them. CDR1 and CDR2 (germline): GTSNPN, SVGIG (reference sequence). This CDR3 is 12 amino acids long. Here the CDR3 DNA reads TGTGCCTGGACCAGGGCCAGCCACGAGCAGTACTTC. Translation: CAWTRASHEQYF. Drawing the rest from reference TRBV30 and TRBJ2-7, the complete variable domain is SQTIHQWPATLVQPVGSPLSLECTVEGTSNPNLYWYRQAAGRGLQLLFYSVGIGQISSEVPQNLSASRPQDRQFILSSKKLLLSDSGFYLCAWTRASHEQYFGPGTRLTVT.

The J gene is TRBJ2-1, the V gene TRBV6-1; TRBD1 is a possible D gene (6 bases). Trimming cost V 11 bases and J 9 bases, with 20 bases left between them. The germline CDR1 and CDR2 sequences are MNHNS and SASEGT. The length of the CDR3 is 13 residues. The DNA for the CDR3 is TGTGCCGGAGTCCCCTCGAACAGGGCTGAGCAGTTCTTC. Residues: CAGVPSNRAEQFF.

The CDR3 nucleotides are TGCGCCAGCAGTGATAGGCCCCAGCGGGAGGGCCTCTACGAGCAGTACTTC. This codes for CASSDRPQREGLYEQYF. The V gene is TRBV10-2, the J gene TRBJ2-7; 10 bases fit TRBD2. The CDR3 sequence is 17 residues long. J gave up 3 bases and V 3 bases, and 11 bases lay outside the gene matches. CDR1 WSHSY and CDR2 SAAADI come from the germline V gene.

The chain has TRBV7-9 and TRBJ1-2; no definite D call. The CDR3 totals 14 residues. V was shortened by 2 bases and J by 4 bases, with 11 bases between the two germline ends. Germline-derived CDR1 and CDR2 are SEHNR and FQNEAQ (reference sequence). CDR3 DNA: TGTGCCAGCAGCTTACTCGATCGCGGCTATGGCTACACCTTC. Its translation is CASSLLDRGYGYTF.

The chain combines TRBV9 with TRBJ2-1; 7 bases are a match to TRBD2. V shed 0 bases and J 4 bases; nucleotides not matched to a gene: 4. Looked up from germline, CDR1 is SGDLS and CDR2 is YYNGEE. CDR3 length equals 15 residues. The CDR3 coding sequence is TGTGCCAGCAGCGTAGAGCTAGCGGTTTACAATGAGCAGTTCTTC. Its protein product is CASSVELAVYNEQFF. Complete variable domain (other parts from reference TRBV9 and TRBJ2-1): DSGVTQTPKHLITATGQRVTLRCSPRSGDLSVYWYQQSLDQGLQFLIQYYNGEERAKGNILERFSAQQFPDLHSELNLSSLELGDSALYFCASSVELAVYNEQFFGPGTRLTVL.

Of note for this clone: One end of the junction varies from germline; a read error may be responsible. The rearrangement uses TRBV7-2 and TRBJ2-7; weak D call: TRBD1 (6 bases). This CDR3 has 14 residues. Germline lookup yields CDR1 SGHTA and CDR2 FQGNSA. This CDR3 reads CASSLGLQGYQQYF. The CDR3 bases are TGTGCCAGCAGCTTAGGCTTACAGGGCTACCAGCAGTACTTC.

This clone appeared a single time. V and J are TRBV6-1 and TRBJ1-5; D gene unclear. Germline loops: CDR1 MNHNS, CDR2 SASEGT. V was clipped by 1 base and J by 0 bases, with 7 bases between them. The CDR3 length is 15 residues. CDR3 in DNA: TGTGCCAGCAGTGAAGAAAGGAGTAGCAATCAGCCCCAGCATTTT. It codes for CASSEERSSNQPQHF.

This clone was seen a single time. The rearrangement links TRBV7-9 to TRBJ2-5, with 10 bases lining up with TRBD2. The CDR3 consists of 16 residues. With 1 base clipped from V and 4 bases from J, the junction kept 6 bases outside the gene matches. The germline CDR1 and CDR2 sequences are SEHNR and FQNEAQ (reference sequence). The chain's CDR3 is CASSLGSSGGRETQYF. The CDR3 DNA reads TGTGCCAGCAGCTTAGGATCTAGCGGGGGTCGAGAGACCCAGTACTTC. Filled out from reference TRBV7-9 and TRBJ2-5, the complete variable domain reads DTGVSQNPRHKITKRGQNVTFRCDPISEHNRLYWYRQTLGQGPEFLTYFQNEAQLEKSRLLSDRFSAERPKGSFSTLEIQRTEQGDSAMYLCASSLGSSGGRETQYFGPGTRLLVL.

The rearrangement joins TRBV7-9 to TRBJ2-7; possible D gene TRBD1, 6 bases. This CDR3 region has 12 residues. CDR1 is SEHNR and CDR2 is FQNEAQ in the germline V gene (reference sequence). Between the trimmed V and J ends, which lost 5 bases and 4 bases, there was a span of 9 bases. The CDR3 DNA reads TGTGCCAGCAGCGTACAGGGTTACGAGCAGTACTTC. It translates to CASSVQGYEQYF.

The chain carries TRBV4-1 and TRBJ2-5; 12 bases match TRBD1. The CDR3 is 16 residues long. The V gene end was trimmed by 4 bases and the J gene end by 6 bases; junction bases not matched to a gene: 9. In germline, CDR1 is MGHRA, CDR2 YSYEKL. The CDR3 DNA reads TGCGCCAGCAGCCCTCCCGGGACAGGGGGCATGAAGACCCAGTACTTC. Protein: CASSPPGTGGMKTQYF.

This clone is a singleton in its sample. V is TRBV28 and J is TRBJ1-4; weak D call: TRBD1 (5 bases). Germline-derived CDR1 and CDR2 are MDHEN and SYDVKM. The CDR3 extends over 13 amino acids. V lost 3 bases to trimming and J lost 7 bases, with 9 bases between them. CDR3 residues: CASSFRDSEKLFF. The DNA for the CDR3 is TGTGCCAGCAGTTTTAGAGACAGTGAAAAACTGTTTTTT. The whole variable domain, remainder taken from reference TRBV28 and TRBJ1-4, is DVKVTQSSRYLVKRTGEKVFLECVQDMDHENMFWYRQDPGLGLRLIYFSYDVKMKEKGDIPEGYSVSREKKERFSLILESASTNQTSMYLCASSFRDSEKLFFGSGTQLSVL.

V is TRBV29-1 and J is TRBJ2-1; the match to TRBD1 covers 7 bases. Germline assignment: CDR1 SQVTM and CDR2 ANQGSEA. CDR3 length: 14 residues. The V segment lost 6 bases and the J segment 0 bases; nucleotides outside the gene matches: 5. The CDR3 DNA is TGCAGCGTGGTGGGACAGAGCTCCTACAATGAGCAGTTCTTC. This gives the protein CSVVGQSSYNEQFF.

CDR3 coding DNA: TGTGCCAGCAGGTTACAGGGGGCGGATTCACCCCTCCACTTT. Protein: CASRLQGADSPLHF. The chain has TRBV6-1 and TRBJ1-6; 9 bases match TRBD1. CDR1 and CDR2 (germline): MNHNS, SASEGT. The CDR3 is 14 residues long. V was pared by 6 bases and J by 8 bases, with 5 bases of the junction left unmatched.

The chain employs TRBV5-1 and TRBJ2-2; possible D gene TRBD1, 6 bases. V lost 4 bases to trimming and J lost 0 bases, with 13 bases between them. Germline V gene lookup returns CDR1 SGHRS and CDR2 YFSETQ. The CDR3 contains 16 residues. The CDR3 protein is CASSIRGQPNTGELFF. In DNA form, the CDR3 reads TGCGCCAGCAGCATCCGGGGACAACCGAACACCGGGGAGCTGTTTTTT. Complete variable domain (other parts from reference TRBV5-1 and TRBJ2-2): KAGVTQTPRYLIKTRGQQVTLSCSPISGHRSVSWYQQTPGQGLQFLFEYFSETQRNKGNFPGRFSGRQFSNSRSEMNVSTLELGDSALYLCASSIRGQPNTGELFFGEGSRLTVL.

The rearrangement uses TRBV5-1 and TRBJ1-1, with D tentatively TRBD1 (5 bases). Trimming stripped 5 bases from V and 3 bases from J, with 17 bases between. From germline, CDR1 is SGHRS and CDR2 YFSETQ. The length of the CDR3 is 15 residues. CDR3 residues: CASRAWRGLHTEAFF. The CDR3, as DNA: TGCGCCAGCAGAGCCTGGAGGGGACTTCACACTGAAGCTTTCTTT.

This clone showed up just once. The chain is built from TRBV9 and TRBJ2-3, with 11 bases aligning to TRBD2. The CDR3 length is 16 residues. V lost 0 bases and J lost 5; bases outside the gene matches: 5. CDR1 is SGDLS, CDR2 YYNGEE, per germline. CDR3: CASSVGASGGQDTQYF. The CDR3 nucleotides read TGTGCCAGCAGCGTAGGGGCTAGCGGGGGGCAAGATACGCAGTATTTT.

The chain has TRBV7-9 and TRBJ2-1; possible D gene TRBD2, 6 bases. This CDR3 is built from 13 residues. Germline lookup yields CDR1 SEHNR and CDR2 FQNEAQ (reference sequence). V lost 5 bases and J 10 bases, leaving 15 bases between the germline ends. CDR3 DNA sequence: TGTGCCAGCAGCACCCGGGACTTCGGGGAGCAGTTCTTC. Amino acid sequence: CASSTRDFGEQFF.

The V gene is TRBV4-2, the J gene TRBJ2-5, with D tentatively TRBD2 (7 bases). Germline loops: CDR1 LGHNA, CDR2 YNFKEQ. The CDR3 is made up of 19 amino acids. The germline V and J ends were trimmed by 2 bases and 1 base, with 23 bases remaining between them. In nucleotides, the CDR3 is TGTGCCAGCAGCCAACAGCAGACGGTTGGGGGGGGCCTCCAAGAGACCCAGTACTTC. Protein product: CASSQQQTVGGGLQETQYF.

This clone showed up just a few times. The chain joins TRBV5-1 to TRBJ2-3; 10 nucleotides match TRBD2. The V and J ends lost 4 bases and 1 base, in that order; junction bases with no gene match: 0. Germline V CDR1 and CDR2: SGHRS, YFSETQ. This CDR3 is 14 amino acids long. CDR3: CASSGTSGTDTQYF. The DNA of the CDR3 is TGCGCCAGCAGCGGGACTAGCGGCACAGATACGCAGTATTTT.

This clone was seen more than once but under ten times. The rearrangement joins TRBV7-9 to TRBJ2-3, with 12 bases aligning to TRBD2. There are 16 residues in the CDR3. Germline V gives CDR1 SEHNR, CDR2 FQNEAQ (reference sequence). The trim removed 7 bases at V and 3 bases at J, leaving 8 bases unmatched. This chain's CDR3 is CASTPGLAGGTDTQYF. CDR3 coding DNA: TGTGCCAGCACCCCGGGCCTAGCGGGGGGGACAGATACGCAGTATTTT.

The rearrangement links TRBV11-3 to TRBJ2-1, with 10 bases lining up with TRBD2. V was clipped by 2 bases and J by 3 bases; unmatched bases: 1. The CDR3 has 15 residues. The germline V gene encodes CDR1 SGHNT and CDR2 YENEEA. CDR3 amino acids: CASSLTSGNYNEQFF. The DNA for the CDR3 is TGTGCCAGCAGCTTAACTAGCGGGAACTACAATGAGCAGTTCTTC. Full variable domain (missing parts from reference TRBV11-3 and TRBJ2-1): EAGVVQSPRYKIIEKKQPVAFWCNPISGHNTLYWYLQNLGQGPELLIRYENEEAVDDSQLPKDRFSAERLKGVDSTLKIQPAELGDSAVYLCASSLTSGNYNEQFFGPGTRLTVL.

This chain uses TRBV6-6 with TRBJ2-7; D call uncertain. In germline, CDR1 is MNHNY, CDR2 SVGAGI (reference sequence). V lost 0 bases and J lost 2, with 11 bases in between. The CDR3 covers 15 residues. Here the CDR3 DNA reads TGTGCCAGCAGTTACTCGAACTCTAGGACCTACGAGCAGTACTTC. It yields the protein CASSYSNSRTYEQYF.

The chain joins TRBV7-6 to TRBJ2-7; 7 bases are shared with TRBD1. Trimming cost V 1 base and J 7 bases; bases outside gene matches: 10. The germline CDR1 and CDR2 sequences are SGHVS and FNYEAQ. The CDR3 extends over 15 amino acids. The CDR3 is CASSLESGTALEQYF. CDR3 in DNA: TGTGCCAGCAGCTTAGAGTCCGGGACAGCGCTTGAGCAGTACTTC.

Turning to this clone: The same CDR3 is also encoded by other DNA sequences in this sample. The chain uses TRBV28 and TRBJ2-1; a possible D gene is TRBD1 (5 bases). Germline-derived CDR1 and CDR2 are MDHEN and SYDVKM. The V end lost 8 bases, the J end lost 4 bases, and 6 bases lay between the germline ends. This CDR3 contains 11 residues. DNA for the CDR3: TGTGCCAGCGGGGCGTACAATGAGCAGTTCTTC. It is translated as CASGAYNEQFF. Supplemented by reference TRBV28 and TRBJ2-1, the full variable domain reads DVKVTQSSRYLVKRTGEKVFLECVQDMDHENMFWYRQDPGLGLRLIYFSYDVKMKEKGDIPEGYSVSREKKERFSLILESASTNQTSMYLCASGAYNEQFFGPGTRLTVL.

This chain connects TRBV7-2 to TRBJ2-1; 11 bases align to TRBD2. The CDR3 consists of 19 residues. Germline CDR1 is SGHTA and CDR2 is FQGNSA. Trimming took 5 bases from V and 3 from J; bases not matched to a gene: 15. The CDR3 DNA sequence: TGTGCCAGCAGCCCCTCCCCCTCTAGCGGGGGGACTTACTACAATGAGCAGTTCTTC. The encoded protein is CASSPSPSSGGTYYNEQFF.

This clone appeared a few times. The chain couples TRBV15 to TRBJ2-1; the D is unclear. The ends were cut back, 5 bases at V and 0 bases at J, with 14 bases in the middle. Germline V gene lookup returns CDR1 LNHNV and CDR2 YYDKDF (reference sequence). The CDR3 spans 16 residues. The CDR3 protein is CATSGPSRLSYNEQFF. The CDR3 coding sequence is TGTGCCACCAGCGGGCCGAGCCGCCTCTCCTACAATGAGCAGTTCTTC.

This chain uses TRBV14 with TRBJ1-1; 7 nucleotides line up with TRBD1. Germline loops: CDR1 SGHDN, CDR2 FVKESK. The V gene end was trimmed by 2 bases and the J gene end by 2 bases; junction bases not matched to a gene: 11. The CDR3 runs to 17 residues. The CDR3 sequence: CASSQRTGLWSNTEAFF. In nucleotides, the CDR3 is TGTGCCAGCAGCCAAAGGACAGGTCTTTGGAGTAACACTGAAGCTTTCTTT.

CDR3 sequence: CAISLSSGGAWETQYF. The CDR3 nucleotides are TGTGCCATCAGCCTCTCTAGCGGGGGGGCCTGGGAGACCCAGTACTTC. V is TRBV10-3 and J is TRBJ2-5; 12 nucleotides match TRBD2. The germline CDR1 and CDR2 sequences are ENHRY and SYGVKD. V trimming: 6 bases; J trimming: 5 bases; junction bases outside the gene matches: 10. The CDR3 length is 16 residues.